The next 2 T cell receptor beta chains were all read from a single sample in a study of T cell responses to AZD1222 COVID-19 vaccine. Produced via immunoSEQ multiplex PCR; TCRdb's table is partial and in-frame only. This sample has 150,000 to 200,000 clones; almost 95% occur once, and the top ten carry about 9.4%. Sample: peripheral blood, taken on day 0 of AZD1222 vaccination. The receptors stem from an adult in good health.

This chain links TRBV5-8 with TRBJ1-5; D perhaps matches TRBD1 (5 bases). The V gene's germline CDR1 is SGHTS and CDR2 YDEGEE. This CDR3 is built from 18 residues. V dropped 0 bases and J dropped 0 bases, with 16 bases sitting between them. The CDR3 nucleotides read TGTGCCAGCAGCTTGGGGGGGAGGCAGCTCTATAGCAATCAGCCCCAGCATTTT. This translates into CASSLGGRQLYSNQPQHF.

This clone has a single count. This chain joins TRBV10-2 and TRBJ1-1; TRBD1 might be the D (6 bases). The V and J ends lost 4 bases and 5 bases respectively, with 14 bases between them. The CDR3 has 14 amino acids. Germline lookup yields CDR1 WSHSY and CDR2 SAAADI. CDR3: CASSVGQGWTEAFF. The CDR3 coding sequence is TGCGCCAGCAGTGTCGGGCAGGGGTGGACTGAAGCTTTCTTT.